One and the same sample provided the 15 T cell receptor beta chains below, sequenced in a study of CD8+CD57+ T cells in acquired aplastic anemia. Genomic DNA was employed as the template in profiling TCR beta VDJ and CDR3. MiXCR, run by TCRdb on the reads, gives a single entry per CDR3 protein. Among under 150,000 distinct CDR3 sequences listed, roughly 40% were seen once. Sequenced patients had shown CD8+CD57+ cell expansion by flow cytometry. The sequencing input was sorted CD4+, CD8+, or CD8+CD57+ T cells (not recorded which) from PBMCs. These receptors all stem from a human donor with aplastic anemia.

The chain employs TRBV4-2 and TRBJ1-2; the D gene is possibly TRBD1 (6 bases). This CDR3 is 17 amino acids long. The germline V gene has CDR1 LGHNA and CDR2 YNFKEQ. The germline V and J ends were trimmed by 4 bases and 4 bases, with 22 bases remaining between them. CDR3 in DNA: TGTGCCAGCAGCCTCGTTTTTATGGGGGCGGGGAGCTATGGCTACACCTTC. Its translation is CASSLVFMGAGSYGYTF.

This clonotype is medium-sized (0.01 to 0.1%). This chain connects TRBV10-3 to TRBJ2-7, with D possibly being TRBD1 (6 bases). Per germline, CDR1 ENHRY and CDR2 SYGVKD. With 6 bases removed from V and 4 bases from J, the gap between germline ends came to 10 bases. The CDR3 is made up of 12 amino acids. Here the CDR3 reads CAISPRGYEQYF. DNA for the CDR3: TGTGCCATCAGCCCCAGGGGTTACGAGCAGTACTTC.

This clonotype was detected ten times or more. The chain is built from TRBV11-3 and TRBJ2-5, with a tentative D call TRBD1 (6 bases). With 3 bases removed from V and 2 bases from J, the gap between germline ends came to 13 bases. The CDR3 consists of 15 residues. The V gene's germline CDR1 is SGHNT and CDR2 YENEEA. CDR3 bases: TGTGCCAGCAGCTTGGGTATAACAGGGCAAGAGACCCAGTACTTC. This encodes CASSLGITGQETQYF.

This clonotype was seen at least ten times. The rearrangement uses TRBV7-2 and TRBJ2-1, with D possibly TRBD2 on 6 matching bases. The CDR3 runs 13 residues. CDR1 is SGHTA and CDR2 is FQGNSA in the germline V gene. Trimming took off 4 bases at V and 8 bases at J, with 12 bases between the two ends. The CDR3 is CASSSLRRDEQFF. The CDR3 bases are TGTGCCAGCAGCTCCCTGAGGAGGGATGAGCAGTTCTTC.

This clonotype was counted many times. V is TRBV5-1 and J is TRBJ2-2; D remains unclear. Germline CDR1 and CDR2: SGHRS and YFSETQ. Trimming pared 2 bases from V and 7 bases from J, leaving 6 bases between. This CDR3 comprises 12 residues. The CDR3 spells CASSFGYGELFF. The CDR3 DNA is TGCGCCAGCAGCTTCGGGTACGGGGAGCTGTTTTTT.

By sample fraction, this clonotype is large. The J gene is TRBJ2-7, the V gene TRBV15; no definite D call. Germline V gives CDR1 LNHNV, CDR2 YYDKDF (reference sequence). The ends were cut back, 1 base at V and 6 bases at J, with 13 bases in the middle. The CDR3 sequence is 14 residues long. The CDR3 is CATSRGSSVGEQYF. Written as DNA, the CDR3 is TGTGCCACCAGCAGAGGGTCATCGGTAGGCGAGCAGTACTTC. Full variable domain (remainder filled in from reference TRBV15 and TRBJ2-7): DAMVIQNPRYQVTQFGKPVTLSCSQTLNHNVMYWYQQKSSQAPKLLFHYYDKDFNNEADTPDNFQSRRPNTSFCFLDIRSPGLGDTAMYLCATSRGSSVGEQYFGPGTRLTVT.

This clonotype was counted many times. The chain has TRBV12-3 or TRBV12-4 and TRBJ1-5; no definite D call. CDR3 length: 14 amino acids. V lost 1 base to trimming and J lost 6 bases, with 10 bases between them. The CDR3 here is CASSLEWSGQPQHF. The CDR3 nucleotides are TGTGCCAGCAGTTTAGAATGGTCCGGTCAGCCCCAGCATTTT.

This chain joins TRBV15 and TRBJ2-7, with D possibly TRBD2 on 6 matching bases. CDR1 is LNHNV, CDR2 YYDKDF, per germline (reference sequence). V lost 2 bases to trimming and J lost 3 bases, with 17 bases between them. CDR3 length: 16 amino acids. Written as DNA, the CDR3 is TGTGCCACCAGCAGACCTCGTACCGGGACTTACTACGAGCAGTACTTC. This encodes CATSRPRTGTYYEQYF. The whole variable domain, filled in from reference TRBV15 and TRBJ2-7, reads DAMVIQNPRYQVTQFGKPVTLSCSQTLNHNVMYWYQQKSSQAPKLLFHYYDKDFNNEADTPDNFQSRRPNTSFCFLDIRSPGLGDTAMYLCATSRPRTGTYYEQYFGPGTRLTVT.

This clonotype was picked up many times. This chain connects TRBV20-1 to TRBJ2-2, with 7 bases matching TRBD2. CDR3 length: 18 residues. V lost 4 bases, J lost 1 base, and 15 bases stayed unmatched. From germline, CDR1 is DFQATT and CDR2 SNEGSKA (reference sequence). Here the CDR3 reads CSAKVWSSSGRNTGELFF. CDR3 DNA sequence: TGCAGTGCTAAGGTTTGGTCGTCTAGCGGAAGGAACACCGGGGAGCTGTTTTTT.

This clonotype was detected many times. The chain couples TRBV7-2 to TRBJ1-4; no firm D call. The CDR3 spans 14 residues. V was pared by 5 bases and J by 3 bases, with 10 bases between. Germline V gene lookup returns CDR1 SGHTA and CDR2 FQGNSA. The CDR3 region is CASSGSASNEKLFF. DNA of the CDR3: TGTGCCAGCAGCGGTTCAGCCTCTAATGAAAAACTGTTTTTT.

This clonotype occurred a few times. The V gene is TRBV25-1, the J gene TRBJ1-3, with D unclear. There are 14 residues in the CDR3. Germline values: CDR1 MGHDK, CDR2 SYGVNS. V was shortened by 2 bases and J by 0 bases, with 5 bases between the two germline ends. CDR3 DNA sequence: TGTGCCAGCAGTGAAGAACGCTCTGGAAACACCATATATTTT. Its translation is CASSEERSGNTIYF.

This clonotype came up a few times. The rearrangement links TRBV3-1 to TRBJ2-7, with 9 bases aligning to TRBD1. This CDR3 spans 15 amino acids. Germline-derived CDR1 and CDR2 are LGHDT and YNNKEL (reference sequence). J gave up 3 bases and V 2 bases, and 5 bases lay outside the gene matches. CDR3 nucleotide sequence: TGTGCCAGCAGCCAATTTCCGGGACAGGGCTACGAGCAGTACGTC. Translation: CASSQFPGQGYEQYV.

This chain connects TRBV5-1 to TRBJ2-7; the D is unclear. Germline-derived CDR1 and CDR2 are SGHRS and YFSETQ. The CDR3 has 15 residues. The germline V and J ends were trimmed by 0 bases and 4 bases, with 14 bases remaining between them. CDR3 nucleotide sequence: TGCGCCAGCAGCTTGGCCGATCGAGGATTATACGAGCAGTACTTC. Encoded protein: CASSLADRGLYEQYF.

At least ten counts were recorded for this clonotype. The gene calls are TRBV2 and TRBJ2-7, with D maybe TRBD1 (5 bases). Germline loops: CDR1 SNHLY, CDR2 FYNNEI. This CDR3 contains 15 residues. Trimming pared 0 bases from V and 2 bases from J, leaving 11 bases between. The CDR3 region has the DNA TGTGCCAGCAGTGAAGCAATAGGGGCCCCCTACGAGCAGTACTTC. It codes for CASSEAIGAPYEQYF.

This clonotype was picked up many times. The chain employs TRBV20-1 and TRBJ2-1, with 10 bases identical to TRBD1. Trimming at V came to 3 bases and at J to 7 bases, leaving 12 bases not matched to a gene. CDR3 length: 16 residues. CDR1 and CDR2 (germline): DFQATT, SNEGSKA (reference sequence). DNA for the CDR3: TGCAGTGCTAGTAGATGGGGACAGGGGTCTTGGAATGAGCAGTTCTTC. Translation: CSASRWGQGSWNEQFF.